The rows below give T cell receptor beta chains drawn from one sample of a study of control samples from healthy donors and cancer patients. Clones were sequenced by immunoSEQ multiplex PCR, and TCRdb holds only the in-frame ones, with some missing. The sample contains 120,000 or so clones, 80% to 95% of which appear only once. The sample taken for sequencing was PBMCs. Every receptor here comes from a man at least 80 years old with head and neck cancer. Both conserved end residues are part of each CDR3. The D gene is left open where the match is weak. Clone size appears in some rows only: once, few, many, or a class for an expanded clone.

v_call	j_call	clone_size	d_call	cdr3_nt	cdr3_aa
TRBV6-6	TRBJ1-2	-	TRBD1	TGTGCCAGCAGCCGGGACAGGGGTGTCTATGGCTACACCTTC	CASSRDRGVYGYTF
TRBV4-1	TRBJ2-7	once	TRBD1	TGCGCCAGCAGCCAGGACAGGGGGACCTACGAGCAGTACTTC	CASSQDRGTYEQYF
TRBV3-1/TRBV3-2	TRBJ1-4	-	-	TGTGCCAGCAGCCATCGGGCCCGCTCCGAAAAACTGTTTTTT	CASSHRARSEKLFF
TRBV18	TRBJ1-1	-	-	TGTGCCAGCTCACCAGGGGGGTCGAACACTGAAGCTTTCTTT	CASSPGGSNTEAFF
TRBV18	TRBJ2-1	-	-	TGTGCCAGCTCACGTCAGCGGGTCACGATCTTCTTCAATGAGCAGTTCTTC	CASSRQRVTIFFNEQFF
TRBV7-2	TRBJ2-7	-	-	TGTGCCAGCAGCTCCTCAGGGGGGCACGAGCAGTACTTC	CASSSSGGHEQYF
TRBV2	TRBJ1-2	-	TRBD1	TGTGCCAGCAGGGGGACAGCTAACTATGGCTACACCTTC	CASRGTANYGYTF
TRBV4-1	TRBJ2-7	-	-	TGCGCCAGCAGCCAAGATATGAGGGGAAATCCTCCCGAGCAGTACTTC	CASSQDMRGNPPEQYF
TRBV19	TRBJ2-4	-	-	TGTGCCAGTAGTACATATGTTGGCTATGGGGCCAAAAACATTCAGTACTTC	CASSTYVGYGAKNIQYF
TRBV15	TRBJ2-1	-	-	TGTGCCACCAGCAGAAGCGGGGAGCAGTTCTTC	CATSRSGEQFF
TRBV6-4	TRBJ2-3	-	TRBD2	TGTGCCAGCAGTGACTCGACTAGCGGGGGGGCAGATACGCAGTATTTT	CASSDSTSGGADTQYF
TRBV6-5	TRBJ1-5	-	-	TGTGCCAGCATTTTACAGGGTTTTAGCAATCAGCCCCAGCATTTT	CASILQGFSNQPQHF
TRBV19	TRBJ2-5	-	-	TGTGCCAGTAATCCCAACCGAGGGGAGACCCAGTACTTC	CASNPNRGETQYF
TRBV6-5	TRBJ1-3	-	-	TGTGCCAGCAGTTTAGCAGCCATCTCTGGAAACACCATATATTTT	CASSLAAISGNTIYF
TRBV10-1	TRBJ2-7	-	TRBD2	TGCGCCAGCAGTGCTATAGCGGGGGCCTACGAGCAGTACTTC	CASSAIAGAYEQYF
TRBV28	TRBJ2-3	-	-	TGTGCCAGCAGTCCCCTAGGGGGGTACACAGATACGCAGTATTTT	CASSPLGGYTDTQYF
TRBV10-2	TRBJ2-7	-	-	TGCGCCAGCAGTGAGCAGGGTTTTAACGTTTACGAGCAGTACTTC	CASSEQGFNVYEQYF
TRBV20-1	TRBJ2-5	-	-	TGCAGTGCAGCGCGAGAGACCCAGTACTTC	CSAARETQYF
TRBV9	TRBJ1-6	-	-	TGTGCCAGCACGATAGGGGGGCGGCACAATTCACCCCTCCACTTT	CASTIGGRHNSPLHF
TRBV7-9	TRBJ2-5	few	-	TGTGCCAGCAGCTTAGTTAACGGCGGCGTGGAGACCCAGTACTTC	CASSLVNGGVETQYF
TRBV5-1	TRBJ1-6	-	-	TGCGCCAGCAGCCCCATACCCGGGGATAATTCACCCCTCCACTTT	CASSPIPGDNSPLHF
TRBV9	TRBJ2-1	-	TRBD1	TGTGCCAGCAGCGAGGGGGGTAGGACAGGGAATAATGGGGAGCAGTTCTTC	CASSEGGRTGNNGEQFF
TRBV5-1	TRBJ2-7	-	-	TGCGCCAGCAGCTCTGATGGACCGAGGAGCTCCTACGAGCAGTACTTC	CASSSDGPRSSYEQYF
TRBV5-1	TRBJ2-3	-	-	TGCGCCAGCAGCTTGGACGGAAGGGGTACGGATACGCAGTATTTT	CASSLDGRGTDTQYF
TRBV9	TRBJ2-1	-	TRBD2	TGTGCCAGCAGCGTAGCCGCGCATAGCGGGAATGAGCAGTTCTTC	CASSVAAHSGNEQFF
TRBV5-4	TRBJ1-2	-	TRBD1	TGTGCCAGCAGCTTGCAAGGGGGCGGCTATGGCTACACCTTC	CASSLQGGGYGYTF